Shown below are 6 T cell receptor beta chains from a single sample sequenced in a study of cytomegalovirus exposure and HLA in healthy donors. Clones were read by immunoSEQ multiplex PCR, and TCRdb kept only the in-frame ones, dropping some. The table records about 330,000 clones, roughly 90% of them present only once. The source material was PBMCs. These receptors were obtained from a young woman in good health and CMV-seronegative.

The CDR3 DNA reads as TGTGCCAGCAGGAAAGGGGTAGGCTATGGCTACACCTTC. Its protein is CASRKGVGYGYTF. This rearrangement joins TRBV2 to TRBJ1-2; the D gene is possibly TRBD1 (5 bases). Germline V gives CDR1 SNHLY, CDR2 FYNNEI. The CDR3 consists of 13 residues. Trimming cost V 6 bases and J 4 bases, with 12 bases left between them.

This chain joins TRBV28 and TRBJ1-2, with a possible D match to TRBD1 (5 bases). From germline, CDR1 is MDHEN and CDR2 SYDVKM. CDR3 length: 12 residues. V lost 7 bases and J 7 bases, leaving 13 bases between the germline ends. The CDR3 DNA reads TGTGCCAGCACCCTGACAGTTGGTGGCTACACCTTC. It codes for CASTLTVGGYTF.

V gene TRBV2 combines with J gene TRBJ2-3, with TRBD1 matching over 8 bases. From germline, CDR1 is SNHLY and CDR2 FYNNEI. The trim removed 4 bases at V and 4 bases at J, leaving 4 bases unmatched. This CDR3 contains 14 residues. The CDR3 bases are TGTGCCAGCAGTGTGGACAGGGAAGCAGATACGCAGTATTTT. It encodes CASSVDREADTQYF.

The chain is built from TRBV2 and TRBJ2-1; 7 positions match TRBD1. Germline lookup yields CDR1 SNHLY and CDR2 FYNNEI. V shed 7 bases, J shed 10 bases, and the junction held 13 bases outside the gene matches. The CDR3 sequence is 14 residues long. The CDR3 region has the DNA TGTGCCAGCAATAATCTTTCAGACAGGGAAGAGCAGTTCTTC. Its translation is CASNNLSDREEQFF.

V gene TRBV19 combines with J gene TRBJ2-5; TRBD1 aligns across 10 bases. Trimming cost V 5 bases and J 5 bases; bases outside gene matches: 8. This CDR3 region has 15 residues. From germline, CDR1 is LNHDA and CDR2 SQIVND (reference sequence). CDR3 in DNA: TGTGCCAGTAGTCAGACGGGACAGGGGCAGGAGACCCAGTACTTC. Protein: CASSQTGQGQETQYF. Based on the CDR3 plus reference TRBV19 and TRBJ2-5, the full variable domain is DGGITQSPKYLFRKEGQNVTLSCEQNLNHDAMYWYRQDPGQGLRLIYYSQIVNDFQKGDIAEGYSVSREKKESFPLTVTSAQKNPTAFYLCASSQTGQGQETQYFGPGTRLLVL.

V gene TRBV27 combines with J gene TRBJ1-1, with a possible D match to TRBD1 (6 bases). This CDR3 spans 16 amino acids. Germline assignment: CDR1 MNHEY and CDR2 SMNVEV (reference sequence). The V end lost 0 bases, the J end lost 1 base, and 12 bases lay between the germline ends. CDR3 sequence: CASSLSLGATNTEAFF. The CDR3 DNA reads as TGTGCCAGCAGTTTATCCCTGGGGGCTACGAACACTGAAGCTTTCTTT.